These 24 T cell receptor beta chains were sequenced from one sample in a study of T-cell memory formation after mild COVID-19. TCRdb ran MiXCR on the 5' RACE reads and lists one entry per CDR3 protein. This table holds about 440,000 distinct CDR3 sequences, roughly 20% found once. Specimen: PBMCs or a T cell subset sorted from them (not recorded which). The source of these receptors is an adult woman who had mild COVID-19 (a few samples of this study predate the infection). Cell type and time point are not known.

This sequence joins TRBV12-3 or TRBV12-4 and TRBJ1-2, with D maybe TRBD1 (5 bases). Trimming took off 4 bases at V and 4 bases at J, with 13 bases between the two ends. CDR3 length: 14 amino acids. For the CDR3, the DNA is TGTGCCAGCAGTTCTGCCGGGACGCCCTATGGCTACACCTTC. Translating it yields CASSSAGTPYGYTF.

This clonotype was seen once. This chain uses TRBV7-3 with TRBJ2-6; D gene unclear. Trimming shortened V by 5 bases and J by 2 bases, and 13 bases separated the two germline ends. Germline assignment: CDR1 SGHTA and CDR2 FQGTGA. The CDR3 is made up of 16 amino acids. The CDR3 region is CASSPGRSAGANVLTF. CDR3 bases: TGTGCCAGCAGCCCCGGACGGAGTGCTGGGGCCAACGTCCTGACTTTC.

The V and J genes are TRBV7-6 and TRBJ1-2, with 7 positions matching TRBD1. Germline CDR1 reads SGHVS; CDR2 reads FNYEAQ. V trimming: 1 base; J trimming: 8 bases; junction bases outside the gene matches: 10. The CDR3 length is 15 residues. The CDR3 sequence is CASSLEGRQGGGYTF. CDR3 sequence (DNA): TGTGCCAGCAGCTTAGAGGGGCGACAGGGTGGCGGCTACACCTTC.

The genes are TRBV20-1 and TRBJ2-7; TRBD1 aligns across 10 bases. The CDR3 totals 13 residues. V was clipped by 6 bases and J by 1 base; unmatched bases: 3. CDR1 DFQATT and CDR2 SNEGSKA come from the germline V gene (reference sequence). CDR3 nucleotide sequence: TGCAGTGCGTGGGACAGGGGTTCCTACGAGCAGTACTTC. This codes for CSAWDRGSYEQYF.

This clonotype was counted between two and nine times. This chain joins TRBV5-5 and TRBJ1-3; D ambiguous. Per the germline V gene, CDR1 is SGHKS and CDR2 is YYEKEE (reference sequence). V shed 0 bases and J shed 0 bases, with 10 bases lying between them. CDR3 size: 16 residues. In DNA, the CDR3 is TGTGCCAGCAGCTTGGAGGCCCGTAGCTCTGGAAACACCATATATTTT. Amino acids: CASSLEARSSGNTIYF.

This clonotype was recorded at least ten times. The chain uses TRBV6-5 and TRBJ1-2; D is unclear. V was shortened by 5 bases and J by 1 base, with 8 bases between the two germline ends. The V gene's germline CDR1 is MNHEY and CDR2 SVGAGI. This CDR3 region has 13 residues. Here the CDR3 reads CASSETNNYGYTF. CDR3 DNA sequence: TGTGCCAGCAGTGAGACGAATAACTATGGCTACACCTTC.

The J gene is TRBJ2-7, the V gene TRBV2, with D tentatively TRBD1 (6 bases). The germline V and J ends were trimmed by 4 bases and 2 bases, with 15 bases remaining between them. Germline V gene sequence: CDR1 SNHLY, CDR2 FYNNEI. The CDR3 contains 15 residues. CDR3 loop: CASSGSRGYPYEQYF. Here the CDR3 DNA reads TGTGCCAGCAGTGGGTCCAGGGGATACCCCTACGAGCAGTACTTC.

This clonotype occurred a few times. The CDR3 is CASSPSSEQFF. In nucleotides, the CDR3 is TGTGCCAGCAGTCCGAGTTCCGAGCAGTTCTTC. The chain couples TRBV12-3 or TRBV12-4 to TRBJ2-1; D ambiguous. V shed 5 bases and J shed 10 bases, with 9 bases lying between them. There are 11 residues in the CDR3.

The chain couples TRBV7-3 to TRBJ2-1, with a possible D match to TRBD2 (5 bases). CDR3 size: 14 residues. Germline values: CDR1 SGHTA, CDR2 FQGTGA. Trimming stripped 1 base from V and 6 bases from J, with 10 bases between. CDR3 bases: TGTGCCAGCAGCTTAAACGCCGGGGTCAATGAGCAGTTCTTC. It is translated as CASSLNAGVNEQFF.

The table lists this clonotype with many counts. This chain uses TRBV12-3 or TRBV12-4 with TRBJ1-2, with 11 positions matching TRBD1. There are 13 residues in the CDR3. V lost 3 bases to trimming and J lost 7 bases; unmatched junction nucleotides: 1. For the CDR3, the DNA is TGTGCCAGCAGTTTGGGACAGGGGGTTGGCTACACCTTC. This translates into CASSLGQGVGYTF.

CDR3 amino acids: CASSPLEGAGEKTQYF. In DNA, the CDR3 is TGTGCCAGCAGTCCACTCGAGGGAGCGGGGGAGAAGACCCAGTACTTC. The chain is built from TRBV6-6 and TRBJ2-5; TRBD2 matches 8 bases. J gave up 6 bases and V 5 bases, and 14 bases lay outside the gene matches. Germline V gene data show CDR1 as MNHNY and CDR2 as SVGAGI (reference sequence). The CDR3 sequence is 16 residues long.

This clonotype has only a few counts. J is TRBJ2-5 and V is TRBV18; no firm D call. CDR3 length: 15 residues. The germline gives CDR1 KGHSH, CDR2 LQKENI. V was trimmed by 2 bases and J by 3 bases, leaving 13 bases between them. Here the CDR3 reads CASSPGTENKETQYF. As DNA, the CDR3 is TGTGCCAGCTCACCAGGCACGGAAAACAAAGAGACCCAGTACTTC.

This clonotype showed up just a few times. The chain is built from TRBV5-1 and TRBJ2-7; D possibly corresponds to TRBD1 (5 bases). Per germline, CDR1 SGHRS and CDR2 YFSETQ. This CDR3 is built from 13 residues. V was pared by 0 bases and J by 6 bases, with 10 bases between. CDR3 amino acids: CASSLGTGSEQYF. For the CDR3, the DNA is TGCGCCAGCAGCTTGGGCACAGGAAGCGAGCAGTACTTC.

The sample holds many counts of this clonotype. The CDR3 DNA follows: TGTGCCAGCAGCTTGGACCGAGGGGATACGCAGTATTTT. Amino acids: CASSLDRGDTQYF. The chain carries TRBV5-5 and TRBJ2-3; tentative D call: TRBD2 (5 bases). V dropped 0 bases and J dropped 6 bases, with 8 bases sitting between them. The V gene's germline CDR1 is SGHKS and CDR2 YYEKEE (reference sequence). CDR3 length: 13 residues.

CDR3 sequence: CASSTTGTGGRIEKLFF. CDR3 nucleotides: TGTGCCAGTTCCACCACCGGGACAGGGGGTCGGATTGAAAAACTGTTTTTT. The chain couples TRBV6-5 to TRBJ1-4; 11 bases map to TRBD1. The CDR3 sequence is 17 residues long. Germline V CDR1 and CDR2: MNHEY, SVGAGI. V was pared by 9 bases and J by 7 bases, with 16 bases of the junction left unmatched.

This clonotype was seen at least ten times. The V gene is TRBV7-9, the J gene TRBJ1-1; 7 positions match TRBD1. There are 13 residues in the CDR3. V shed 5 bases and J 3 bases; nucleotides not matched to a gene: 3. Looked up from germline, CDR1 is SEHNR and CDR2 is FQNEAQ (reference sequence). DNA of the CDR3: TGTGCCAGCAGCCGCACAGGGGACACTGAAGCTTTCTTT. It is translated as CASSRTGDTEAFF.

The genes are TRBV19 and TRBJ2-2; maybe TRBD2 (6 bases). The CDR3 has 16 residues. Germline CDR1 reads LNHDA; CDR2 reads SQIVND (reference sequence). Trimming removed 7 bases from V and 6 bases from J, with 21 bases in between. This CDR3 is CASISGSSREAGELFF. The CDR3 region has the DNA TGTGCCAGTATTAGTGGTTCGTCCAGGGAGGCCGGGGAGCTGTTTTTT.

The CDR3 loop reads CASSNRLSTDTQYF. Here the CDR3 DNA reads TGCGCCAGCAGCAACAGGCTTAGCACAGATACGCAGTATTTT. The rearrangement joins TRBV5-1 to TRBJ2-3; the D gene is possibly TRBD1 (5 bases). The germline V gene encodes CDR1 SGHRS and CDR2 YFSETQ. V lost 4 bases to trimming and J lost 0 bases, with 9 bases between them. The CDR3 is 14 residues long.

This sequence joins TRBV4-3 and TRBJ2-7, with D possibly being TRBD1 or TRBD2 (5 bases each). V was trimmed by 0 bases and J by 7 bases, leaving 13 bases between them. The V gene's germline CDR1 is LGHNA and CDR2 YSLEER. CDR3 size: 14 residues. CDR3 sequence (DNA): TGCGCCAGCAGCCAAGATATGGGGGTGCGGGAGCAGTACTTC. Translation: CASSQDMGVREQYF.

As regards this clonotype: An end of the junction does not agree with germline; a read error may underlie this. The chain uses TRBV9 and TRBJ2-7; 9 nucleotides match TRBD1. From germline, CDR1 is SGDLS and CDR2 YYNGEE. The CDR3 loop spans 15 amino acids. The CDR3 protein is CASSTPGQGVYDQYF. The CDR3 region has the DNA TGTGCCAGCAGCACCCCGGGACAGGGAGTCTACGATCAGTACTTC.

V is TRBV3-1 and J is TRBJ1-1; perhaps TRBD1 as D (5 bases). Deletions cut 6 bases from V and 4 bases from J, with 21 bases between. This CDR3 contains 16 residues. The germline CDR1 and CDR2 sequences are LGHDT and YNNKEL (reference sequence). CDR3 amino acids: CASSAIQNYGGTEAFF. The CDR3 DNA follows: TGTGCCAGCAGTGCTATCCAAAATTACGGGGGCACTGAAGCTTTCTTT.

This clonotype was seen only a few times. This chain connects TRBV5-6 to TRBJ1-2, with 8 bases identical to TRBD1. The germline V gene has CDR1 SGHDT and CDR2 YYEEEE. Trimming took 4 bases from V and 5 from J; bases not matched to a gene: 4. This CDR3 comprises 13 residues. In nucleotides, the CDR3 is TGTGCCAGCAGCCCGGGACAGGAGTATGGCTACACCTTC. Its translation is CASSPGQEYGYTF.

This clonotype was counted ten times or more. The CDR3 DNA is TGCAGTGCTCCTCCCCTTGCGGGTCGCGGGAGCGATGAGCAGTTCTTC. It yields the protein CSAPPLAGRGSDEQFF. This rearrangement joins TRBV20-1 to TRBJ2-1; 7 nucleotides align to TRBD2. The CDR3 loop spans 16 amino acids. Germline V gene data show CDR1 as DFQATT and CDR2 as SNEGSKA (reference sequence). J lost 8 bases, V lost 5 bases, and 18 bases had no gene match.

This clonotype was counted between two and nine times. The CDR3 spells CASSGTAADTQYF. CDR3 DNA: TGTGCCAGCAGCGGCACGGCCGCAGATACGCAGTATTTT. This chain joins TRBV11-2 and TRBJ2-3; D gene uncertain. CDR3 length: 13 amino acids. Germline lookup yields CDR1 SGHAT and CDR2 FQNNGV. V lost 5 bases and J 4 bases, leaving 10 bases between the germline ends.